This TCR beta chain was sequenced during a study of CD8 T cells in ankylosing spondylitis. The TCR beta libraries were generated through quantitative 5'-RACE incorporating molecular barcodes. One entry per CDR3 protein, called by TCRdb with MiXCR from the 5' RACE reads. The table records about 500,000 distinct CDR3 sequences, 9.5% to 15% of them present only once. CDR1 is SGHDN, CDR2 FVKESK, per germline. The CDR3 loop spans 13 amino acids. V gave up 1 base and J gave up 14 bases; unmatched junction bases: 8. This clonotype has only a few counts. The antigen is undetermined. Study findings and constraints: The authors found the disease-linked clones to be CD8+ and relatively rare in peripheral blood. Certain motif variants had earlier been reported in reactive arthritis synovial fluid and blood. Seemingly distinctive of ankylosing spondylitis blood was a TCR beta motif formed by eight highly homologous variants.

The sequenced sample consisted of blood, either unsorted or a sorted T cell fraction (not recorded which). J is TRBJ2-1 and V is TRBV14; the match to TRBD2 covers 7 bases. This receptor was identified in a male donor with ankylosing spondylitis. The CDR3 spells CASSQGGEGLKFF. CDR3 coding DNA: TGTGCCAGCAGCCAAGGAGGGGAGGGTCTTAAGTTCTTC.